The 32 T cell receptor beta chains below all came from one sample that was sequenced in a study of a mutant IDH1 vaccine in newly diagnosed glioma. Time point in this sample: baseline, week 1 (first vaccination visit). As to treatment: pre-vaccination baseline after standard-of-care therapy. Produced via immunoSEQ multiplex PCR; TCRdb's table is partial and in-frame only. The data show 15,000 to 20,000 clones, around 95% seen once. The specimen was peripheral blood mononuclear cells (PBMCs), collected from a glioma patient treated with radiotherapy, temozolomide or both. Receptors originate from a woman under 30 with glioma. Some clones in this sample may be carry-over from other donors' samples.

This clone came up once. The chain is built from TRBV19 and TRBJ2-7; the match to TRBD2 covers 9 bases. The V segment lost 4 bases and the J segment 5 bases; nucleotides outside the gene matches: 18. The CDR3 runs 18 residues. The germline CDR1 and CDR2 sequences are LNHDA and SQIVND (reference sequence). The CDR3: CASSTLRTSVLLTNEQYF. The CDR3 DNA sequence: TGTGCCAGTAGTACCCTCAGGACTAGCGTTCTCCTCACTAACGAGCAGTACTTC. The variable domain in full, completed from reference TRBV19 and TRBJ2-7, reads DGGITQSPKYLFRKEGQNVTLSCEQNLNHDAMYWYRQDPGQGLRLIYYSQIVNDFQKGDIAEGYSVSREKKESFPLTVTSAQKNPTAFYLCASSTLRTSVLLTNEQYFGPGTRLTVT.

J is TRBJ2-7 and V is TRBV6-6; weak D call: TRBD1 (6 bases). This CDR3 is 14 amino acids long. With 6 bases removed from V and 1 base from J, the gap between germline ends came to 13 bases. Germline CDR1 reads MNHNY; CDR2 reads SVGAGI (reference sequence). The CDR3 nucleotides are TGTGCCAGCAGCTCCGACGGGACATCCTACGAGCAGTACTTC. This gives the protein CASSSDGTSYEQYF.

The chain combines TRBV7-9 with TRBJ2-3; tentative D call: TRBD2 (5 bases). Trimming pared 5 bases from V and 1 base from J, leaving 10 bases between. CDR1 is SEHNR and CDR2 is FQNEAQ in the germline V gene (reference sequence). The CDR3 runs to 14 residues. The chain's CDR3 is CASSRPGGTDTQYF. Written as DNA, the CDR3 is TGTGCCAGCAGCCGACCCGGGGGCACAGATACGCAGTATTTT.

The gene calls are TRBV29-1 and TRBJ2-4; 8 positions match TRBD1. With 7 bases clipped from V and 6 bases from J, the junction kept 2 bases outside the gene matches. This CDR3 is built from 11 residues. Per germline, CDR1 SQVTM and CDR2 ANQGSEA. CDR3 region: CSATGGNIQYF. CDR3 sequence (DNA): TGCAGCGCTACAGGGGGAAACATTCAGTACTTC.

The rearrangement joins TRBV18 to TRBJ1-1, with D possibly TRBD1 on 6 matching bases. This CDR3 has 17 residues. The V gene lost 3 bases and the J gene lost 4 bases, with 21 bases spanning the gap. Germline V gives CDR1 KGHSH, CDR2 LQKENI. This CDR3 reads CASSPSTGVGTRTEAFF. In nucleotides, the CDR3 is TGTGCCAGCTCACCCTCCACCGGGGTAGGGACACGCACTGAAGCTTTCTTT.

The chain is built from TRBV19 and TRBJ2-1; the D call may be TRBD1 or TRBD2 (5 bases each). The CDR3 is made up of 15 amino acids. Trimming stripped 1 base from V and 1 base from J, with 8 bases between. The germline CDR1 and CDR2 sequences are LNHDA and SQIVND (reference sequence). The DNA for the CDR3 is TGTGCCAGTAGTATAGCCGGGGCGTCCTACAATGAGCAGTTCTTC. It is translated as CASSIAGASYNEQFF. The variable domain in full, with the rest retrieved from reference TRBV19 and TRBJ2-1, is DGGITQSPKYLFRKEGQNVTLSCEQNLNHDAMYWYRQDPGQGLRLIYYSQIVNDFQKGDIAEGYSVSREKKESFPLTVTSAQKNPTAFYLCASSIAGASYNEQFFGPGTRLTVL.

This chain connects TRBV5-1 to TRBJ2-5; D not certain. CDR3 size: 14 residues. The V end was cut by 2 bases, the J end by 0 bases, with 8 bases between. The germline V gene encodes CDR1 SGHRS and CDR2 YFSETQ. The CDR3 nucleotides are TGCGCCAGCAGCTTACAACAGAACCAAGAGACCCAGTACTTC. It codes for CASSLQQNQETQYF.

The chain uses TRBV11-2 and TRBJ2-7, with D possibly TRBD1 on 5 matching bases. The CDR3 is 14 amino acids. Trimming shortened V by 0 bases and J by 9 bases, and 15 bases separated the two germline ends. The V gene's germline CDR1 is SGHAT and CDR2 FQNNGV. Written as DNA, the CDR3 is TGTGCCAGCAGCTTAGAAGGGGCCGGGTCTAGGCAGTACTTC. As protein: CASSLEGAGSRQYF.

This chain joins TRBV25-1 and TRBJ1-6, with 7 bases fitting TRBD1. The CDR3 runs 14 residues. After removal of 4 bases from V and 10 bases from J, the junction contained 7 bases not matched to a gene. CDR1 and CDR2 (germline): MGHDK, SYGVNS. CDR3 protein: CASSATGLYSPLHF. The CDR3 DNA reads TGTGCCAGCAGTGCGACAGGGCTTTACTCACCCCTCCACTTT.

V is TRBV6-1 and J is TRBJ1-5; D not resolved. The CDR3 is made up of 15 amino acids. CDR1 and CDR2 from the germline V gene are MNHNS and SASEGT. Trimming removed 5 bases from V and 0 bases from J, with 11 bases in between. In DNA, the CDR3 is TGTGCCAGCAGTTCTCCGGGTCATAGCAATCAGCCCCAGCATTTT. As protein: CASSSPGHSNQPQHF.

V usage is TRBV7-9 and J usage is TRBJ1-6; 8 bases are shared with TRBD1. V lost 5 bases, J lost 7 bases, and 7 bases stayed unmatched. The CDR3 is made up of 15 amino acids. The germline V gene encodes CDR1 SEHNR and CDR2 FQNEAQ (reference sequence). The CDR3 DNA reads TGTGCCAGCAGCCGAAGCGGACAGGGAAATTCACCCCTCCACTTT. Its protein product is CASSRSGQGNSPLHF.

V is TRBV13 and J is TRBJ2-2; 8 nucleotides agree with TRBD2. V lost 4 bases, J lost 4 bases, and 8 bases stayed unmatched. The CDR3 consists of 16 residues. Germline V CDR1 and CDR2: PRHDT, FYEKMQ (reference sequence). CDR3 sequence (DNA): TGTGCCAGCAGCTACCGGGGGGGGCTGGGCACCGGGGAGCTGTTTTTT. The encoded protein is CASSYRGGLGTGELFF.

CDR3 in DNA: TGTGCCAGCAGCTTAGTGGACACCGGGGAGCTGTTTTTT. Translation gives CASSLVDTGELFF. The rearrangement links TRBV11-3 to TRBJ2-2; D ambiguous. Germline V lookup: CDR1 SGHNT, CDR2 YENEEA. The V end was cut by 1 base, the J end by 3 bases, with 3 bases between. The CDR3 extends over 13 amino acids.

The V gene is TRBV6-5, the J gene TRBJ1-4; 8 bases are shared with TRBD1. Germline trimming cut 7 bases from V and 7 bases from J; bases unmatched to any gene: 8. Germline-derived CDR1 and CDR2 are MNHEY and SVGAGI. This CDR3 is built from 14 residues. CDR3 nucleotide sequence: TGTGCCAGCAAAAACAGGCAGGGGGCTGAAAAACTGTTTTTT. Translated, it gives CASKNRQGAEKLFF.

The V gene is TRBV4-1, the J gene TRBJ2-7; D gene ambiguous. The germline CDR1 and CDR2 sequences are MGHRA and YSYEKL. The CDR3 runs 18 residues. V shed 0 bases and J shed 5 bases, with 23 bases lying between them. The CDR3 sequence: CASSQEPRSKLGSNEQYF. CDR3 coding DNA: TGCGCCAGCAGCCAAGAGCCCCGATCCAAGTTGGGGTCTAACGAGCAGTACTTC.

In this sample, this clone turned up once. The chain joins TRBV19 to TRBJ1-2; 8 nucleotides agree with TRBD1. The CDR3 is 15 residues long. The trim removed 7 bases at V and 4 bases at J, leaving 11 bases unmatched. Looked up from germline, CDR1 is LNHDA and CDR2 is SQIVND (reference sequence). The CDR3 bases are TGTGCCAGTACCCTACTTGGACAGGGCGGCTATGGCTACACCTTC. Translated: CASTLLGQGGYGYTF.

The chain is built from TRBV27 and TRBJ1-1, with unresolved D. Germline CDR1 reads MNHEY; CDR2 reads SMNVEV (reference sequence). The CDR3 covers 14 residues. Trimming stripped 2 bases from V and 4 bases from J, with 11 bases between. CDR3 bases: TGTGCCAGCAGTTTAATATCCAGACCCACTGAAGCTTTCTTT. This gives the protein CASSLISRPTEAFF.

This chain connects TRBV7-9 to TRBJ1-4; possibly TRBD1 for D (5 bases). This CDR3 region has 13 residues. Germline CDR1 and CDR2: SEHNR and FQNEAQ (reference sequence). With 5 bases removed from V and 7 bases from J, the gap between germline ends came to 11 bases. CDR3 DNA sequence: TGTGCCAGCAGCCACGGGGGGAGTGAAAAACTGTTTTTT. Its translation is CASSHGGSEKLFF.

V is TRBV4-2 and J is TRBJ2-7; D is uncertain. The germline V gene encodes CDR1 LGHNA and CDR2 YNFKEQ. V dropped 3 bases and J dropped 4 bases, with 10 bases sitting between them. CDR3 length: 13 amino acids. The DNA of the CDR3 is TGTGCCAGCAGCCAGATGCTGCTATACGAGCAGTACTTC. This codes for CASSQMLLYEQYF.

This clone was recorded only once. The chain carries TRBV7-2 and TRBJ2-2; 7 nucleotides line up with TRBD2. Germline V gene data show CDR1 as SGHTA and CDR2 as FQGNSA. CDR3 length: 16 residues. Losses at the gene ends were 4 bases for V and 0 bases for J; bases not matched to a gene: 5. The CDR3 sequence: CASSSPAGPNTGELFF. The CDR3 region has the DNA TGTGCCAGCAGCTCCCCAGCGGGGCCGAACACCGGGGAGCTGTTTTTT.

The chain recombines TRBV5-4 with TRBJ2-1, with TRBD1 identical over 12 bases. V trimming: 4 bases; J trimming: 8 bases; junction bases outside the gene matches: 7. The CDR3 has 15 amino acids. CDR1 SGHNT and CDR2 YYREEE come from the germline V gene (reference sequence). Written as DNA, the CDR3 is TGTGCCAGCAGCAAAGGGACAGGGGGCGTGGATGAGCAGTTCTTC. Its protein is CASSKGTGGVDEQFF. Together with reference TRBV5-4 and TRBJ2-1, the CDR3 gives the full variable domain: ETGVTQSPTHLIKTRGQQVTLRCSSQSGHNTVSWYQQALGQGPQFIFQYYREEENGRGNFPPRFSGLQFPNYSSELNVNALELDDSALYLCASSKGTGGVDEQFFGPGTRLTVL.

The rearrangement links TRBV7-2 to TRBJ1-5; D is unresolved. The germline V and J ends were trimmed by 1 base and 0 bases, with 1 base remaining between them. In germline, CDR1 is SGHTA, CDR2 FQGNSA. The length of the CDR3 is 13 residues. In DNA form, the CDR3 reads TGTGCCAGCAGCTTAGTTAGCAATCAGCCCCAGCATTTT. It specifies CASSLVSNQPQHF.

The rearrangement uses TRBV5-1 and TRBJ2-7, with TRBD2 identical over 12 bases. Trimming removed 5 bases from V and 1 base from J; junction bases left unmatched: 10. Germline V gene data show CDR1 as SGHRS and CDR2 as YFSETQ. The CDR3 contains 17 residues. The chain's CDR3 is CASRGTSGGQGSYEQYF. The CDR3, as DNA: TGCGCCAGCAGAGGTACTAGCGGGGGGCAGGGTTCCTACGAGCAGTACTTC.

The CDR3 spells CASAGQTNSPLHF. The DNA of the CDR3 is TGTGCCAGCGCGGGACAGACTAATTCACCCCTCCACTTT. The V call is TRBV18, the J call TRBJ1-6, with 7 positions matching TRBD1. The CDR3 has 13 residues. Trimming cost V 8 bases and J 6 bases; bases outside gene matches: 4. The V gene's germline CDR1 is KGHSH and CDR2 LQKENI.

This chain's CDR3 is CASSSNTDTQYF. Written as DNA, the CDR3 is TGTGCCAGCAGTTCCAACACAGATACGCAGTATTTT. The chain carries TRBV7-3 and TRBJ2-3; no firm D call. Trimming took off 6 bases at V and 2 bases at J, with 6 bases between the two ends. Germline V gene lookup returns CDR1 SGHTA and CDR2 FQGTGA. The CDR3 spans 12 residues.

This clone was detected only once. V is TRBV29-1 and J is TRBJ2-1; 10 nucleotides align to TRBD2. The germline V gene encodes CDR1 SQVTM and CDR2 ANQGSEA. V gave up 0 bases and J gave up 9 bases; unmatched junction bases: 17. The CDR3 runs to 18 residues. CDR3 DNA sequence: TGCAGCGTTGAAGATCCGTCGGCTGAGCGGGGGGGTTTTTTTGAGCAGTTCTTC. Protein sequence: CSVEDPSAERGGFFEQFF.

The chain couples TRBV14 to TRBJ2-6; the D is unclear. This CDR3 has 13 amino acids. Germline CDR1 SGHDN, CDR2 FVKESK. The germline V and J ends were trimmed by 5 bases and 3 bases, with 5 bases remaining between them. The CDR3 nucleotides read TGTGCCAGCAGCAACTTTGGGGCCAACGTCCTGACTTTC. Translation gives CASSNFGANVLTF.

The V call is TRBV19, the J call TRBJ2-5, with TRBD2 identical over 13 bases. J gave up 2 bases and V 4 bases, and 4 bases lay outside the gene matches. Germline V gene data show CDR1 as LNHDA and CDR2 as SQIVND (reference sequence). CDR3 size: 16 residues. CDR3 DNA sequence: TGTGCCAGTAGTACACTAGCGGGGGGGCGTCAAGAGACCCAGTACTTC. This codes for CASSTLAGGRQETQYF.

The V gene is TRBV6-1, the J gene TRBJ2-1; 10 bases align to TRBD2. Germline lookup yields CDR1 MNHNS and CDR2 SASEGT. V lost 10 bases, J lost 5 bases, and 8 bases stayed unmatched. The CDR3 is 14 residues long. CDR3 sequence reads: CATKRGGSDNEQFF. The CDR3 DNA reads TGTGCCACCAAGCGGGGGGGCTCTGACAATGAGCAGTTCTTC.

The V call is TRBV7-4, the J call TRBJ1-6; D unclear. This CDR3 contains 14 residues. Germline values: CDR1 SGHVT, CDR2 SQSDAQ. The germline V and J ends were trimmed by 4 bases and 3 bases, with 7 bases remaining between them. The CDR3 here is CASSYSFYNSPLHF. For the CDR3, the DNA is TGTGCCAGCAGCTACAGCTTCTATAATTCACCCCTCCACTTT.

This chain links TRBV25-1 with TRBJ1-1; D may be TRBD1 (6 bases). This CDR3 is built from 15 residues. Germline CDR1 MGHDK, CDR2 SYGVNS. Trimming removed 1 base at V and 8 bases at J, with 17 bases between. The CDR3 coding sequence is TGTGCCAGCAGTGAATCGGGGTTACAGGGTGTAGAAGCTTTCTTT. It translates to CASSESGLQGVEAFF.

The rearrangement uses TRBV5-8 and TRBJ2-3; D might be TRBD2 (5 bases). Germline V gene lookup returns CDR1 SGHTS and CDR2 YDEGEE. Trimming shortened V by 2 bases and J by 0 bases, and 10 bases separated the two germline ends. The CDR3 has 15 residues. CDR3 in amino acids: CASSLVRASTDTQYF. In nucleotides, the CDR3 is TGTGCCAGCAGCTTAGTGAGGGCTAGCACAGATACGCAGTATTTT.